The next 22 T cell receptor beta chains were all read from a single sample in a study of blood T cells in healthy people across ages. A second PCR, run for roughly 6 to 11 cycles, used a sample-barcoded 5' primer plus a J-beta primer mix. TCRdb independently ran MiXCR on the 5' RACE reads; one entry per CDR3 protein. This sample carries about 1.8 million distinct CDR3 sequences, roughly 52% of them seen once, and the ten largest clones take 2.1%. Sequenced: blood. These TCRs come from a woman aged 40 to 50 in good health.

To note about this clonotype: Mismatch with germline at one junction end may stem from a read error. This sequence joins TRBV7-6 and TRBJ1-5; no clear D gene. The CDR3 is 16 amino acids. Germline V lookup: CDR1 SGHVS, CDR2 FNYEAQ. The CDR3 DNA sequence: TGTGCCAGCAACTTAGCGCCAGGAGACCGCAATCAGCCCCAGCATTTT. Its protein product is CASNLAPGDRNQPQHF.

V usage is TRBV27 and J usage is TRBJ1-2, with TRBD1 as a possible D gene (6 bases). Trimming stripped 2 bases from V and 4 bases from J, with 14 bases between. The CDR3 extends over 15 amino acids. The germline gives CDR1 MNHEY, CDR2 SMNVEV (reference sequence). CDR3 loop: CASSLRAGVVYGYTF. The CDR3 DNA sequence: TGTGCCAGCAGTTTAAGGGCAGGGGTAGTCTATGGCTACACCTTC.

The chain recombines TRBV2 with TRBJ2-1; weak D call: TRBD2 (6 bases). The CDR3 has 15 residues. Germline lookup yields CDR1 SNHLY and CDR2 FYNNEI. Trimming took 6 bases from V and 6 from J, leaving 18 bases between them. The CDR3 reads CASRLTGSLFNEQFF. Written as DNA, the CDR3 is TGTGCCAGCAGGTTGACCGGGAGCCTCTTCAATGAGCAGTTCTTC.

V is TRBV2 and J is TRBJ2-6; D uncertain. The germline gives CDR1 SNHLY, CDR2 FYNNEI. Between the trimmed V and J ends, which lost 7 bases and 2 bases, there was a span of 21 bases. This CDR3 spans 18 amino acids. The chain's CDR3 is CASTFTDVAHTGANVLTF. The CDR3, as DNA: TGTGCCAGCACTTTTACCGATGTAGCCCACACTGGGGCCAACGTCCTGACTTTC.

CDR3 in DNA: TGTGCCAGCAGTGATCAGGGGGGCCAGGGAGATACGCAGTATTTT. Its translation is CASSDQGGQGDTQYF. The chain joins TRBV6-4 to TRBJ2-3; TRBD1 is a possible D gene (7 bases). The germline V gene has CDR1 MRHNA and CDR2 SNTAGT. CDR3 length: 15 amino acids. With 3 bases removed from V and 5 bases from J, the gap between germline ends came to 15 bases.

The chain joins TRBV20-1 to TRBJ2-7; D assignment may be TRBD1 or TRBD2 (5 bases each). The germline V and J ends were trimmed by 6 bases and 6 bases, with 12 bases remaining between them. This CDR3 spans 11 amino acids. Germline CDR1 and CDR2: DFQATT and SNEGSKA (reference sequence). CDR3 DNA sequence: TGCAGTGCGATCTGGGGGACCGAGCAGTACTTC. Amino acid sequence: CSAIWGTEQYF.

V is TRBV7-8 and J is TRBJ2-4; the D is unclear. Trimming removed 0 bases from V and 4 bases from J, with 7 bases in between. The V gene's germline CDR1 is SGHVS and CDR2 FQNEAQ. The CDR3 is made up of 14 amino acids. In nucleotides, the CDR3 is TGTGCCAGCAGCTTAGCAGACGGTAAAAACATTCAGTACTTC. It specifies CASSLADGKNIQYF.

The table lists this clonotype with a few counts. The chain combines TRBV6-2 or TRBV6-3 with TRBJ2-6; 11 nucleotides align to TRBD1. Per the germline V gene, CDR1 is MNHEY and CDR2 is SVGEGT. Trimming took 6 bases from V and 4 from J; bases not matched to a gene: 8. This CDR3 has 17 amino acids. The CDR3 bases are TGTGCCAGCAGGCGGACAGGGGGCGCTTTCGGGGCCAACGTCCTGACTTTC. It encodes CASRRTGGAFGANVLTF.

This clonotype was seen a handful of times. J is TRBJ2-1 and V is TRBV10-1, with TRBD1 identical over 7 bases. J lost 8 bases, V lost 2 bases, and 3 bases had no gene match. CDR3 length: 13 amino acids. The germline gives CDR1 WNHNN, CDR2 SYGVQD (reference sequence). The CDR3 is CASSEAGGDEQFF. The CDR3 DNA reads TGCGCCAGCAGTGAGGCAGGGGGTGATGAGCAGTTCTTC.

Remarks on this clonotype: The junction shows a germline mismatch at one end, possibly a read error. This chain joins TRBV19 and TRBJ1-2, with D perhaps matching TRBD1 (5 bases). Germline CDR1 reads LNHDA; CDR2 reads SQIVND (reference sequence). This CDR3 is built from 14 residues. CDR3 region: CATGDLTWDYGYTF. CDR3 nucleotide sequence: TGTGCCACTGGGGACCTAACATGGGACTATGGCTACACCTTT.

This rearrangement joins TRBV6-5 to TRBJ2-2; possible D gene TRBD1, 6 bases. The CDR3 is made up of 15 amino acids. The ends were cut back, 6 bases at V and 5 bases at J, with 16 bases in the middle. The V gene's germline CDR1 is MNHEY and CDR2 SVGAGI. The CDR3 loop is CASRVPGGNTGELFF. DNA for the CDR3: TGTGCCAGCAGGGTCCCTGGGGGCAATACCGGGGAGCTGTTTTTT.

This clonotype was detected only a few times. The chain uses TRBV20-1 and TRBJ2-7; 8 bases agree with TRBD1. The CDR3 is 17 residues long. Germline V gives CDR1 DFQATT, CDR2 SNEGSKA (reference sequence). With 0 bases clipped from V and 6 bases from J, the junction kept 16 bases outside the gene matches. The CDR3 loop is CSARDPWANRGVGEQYF. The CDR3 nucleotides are TGCAGTGCTAGAGATCCTTGGGCGAACAGGGGGGTAGGCGAGCAGTACTTC.

The CDR3, as DNA: TGTGCCAGCAGTGAGGCGGGCCCCATATCAAAAAACATTCAGTACTTC. Protein: CASSEAGPISKNIQYF. The chain carries TRBV25-1 and TRBJ2-4; D is perhaps TRBD2 (5 bases). The CDR3 runs to 16 residues. The V end lost 3 bases, the J end lost 4 bases, and 16 bases lay between the germline ends. Germline V gene lookup returns CDR1 MGHDK and CDR2 SYGVNS.

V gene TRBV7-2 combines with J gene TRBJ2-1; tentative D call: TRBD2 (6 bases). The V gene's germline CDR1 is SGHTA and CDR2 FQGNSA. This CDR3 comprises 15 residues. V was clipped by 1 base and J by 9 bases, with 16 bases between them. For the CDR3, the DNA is TGTGCCAGCAGCTTAGAAACCGGGACTCTCAGTGAGCAGTTCTTC. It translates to CASSLETGTLSEQFF.

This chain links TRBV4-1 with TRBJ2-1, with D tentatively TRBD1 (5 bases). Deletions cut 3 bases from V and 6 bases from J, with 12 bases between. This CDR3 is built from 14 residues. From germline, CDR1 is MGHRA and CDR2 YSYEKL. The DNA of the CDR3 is TGCGCCAGCAGCCATGTTAGACAGCCCAATGAGCAGTTCTTC. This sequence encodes CASSHVRQPNEQFF.

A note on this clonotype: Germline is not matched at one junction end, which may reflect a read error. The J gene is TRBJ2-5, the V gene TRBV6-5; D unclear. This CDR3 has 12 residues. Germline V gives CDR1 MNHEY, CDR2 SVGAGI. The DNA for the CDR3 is TGTACCAGCAGTTACTCTCGGGAGACCCAGTACTTC. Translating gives CTSSYSRETQYF.

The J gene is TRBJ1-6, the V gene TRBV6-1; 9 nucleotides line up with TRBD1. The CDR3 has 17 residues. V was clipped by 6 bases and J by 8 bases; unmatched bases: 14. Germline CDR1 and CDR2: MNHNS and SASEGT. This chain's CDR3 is CASSRDTGGANHSPLHF. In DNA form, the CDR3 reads TGTGCCAGCAGCCGCGACACAGGGGGCGCGAATCATTCACCCCTCCACTTT.

CDR3 in amino acids: CASSIEKQGRGYGYTF. CDR3 DNA sequence: TGTGCCAGCAGCATAGAAAAACAGGGTAGAGGCTATGGCTACACCTTC. The chain has TRBV13 and TRBJ1-2, with D perhaps matching TRBD1 (6 bases). Germline-derived CDR1 and CDR2 are PRHDT and FYEKMQ (reference sequence). The CDR3 has 16 residues. The V end was cut by 5 bases, the J end by 4 bases, with 20 bases between.

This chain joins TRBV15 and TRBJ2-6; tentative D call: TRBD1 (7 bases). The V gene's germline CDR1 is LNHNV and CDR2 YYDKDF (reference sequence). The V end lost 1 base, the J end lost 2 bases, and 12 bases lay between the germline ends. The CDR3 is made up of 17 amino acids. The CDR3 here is CATSRAPGGTGANVLTF. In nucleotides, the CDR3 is TGTGCCACCAGCAGAGCTCCAGGGGGGACTGGGGCCAACGTCCTGACTTTC.

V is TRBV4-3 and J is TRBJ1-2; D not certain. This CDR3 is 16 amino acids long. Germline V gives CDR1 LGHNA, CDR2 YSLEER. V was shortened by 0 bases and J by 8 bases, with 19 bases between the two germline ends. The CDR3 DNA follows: TGCGCCAGCAGCCAAGATCCCCCCACGGGAGATAAAGGCTACACCTTC. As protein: CASSQDPPTGDKGYTF.

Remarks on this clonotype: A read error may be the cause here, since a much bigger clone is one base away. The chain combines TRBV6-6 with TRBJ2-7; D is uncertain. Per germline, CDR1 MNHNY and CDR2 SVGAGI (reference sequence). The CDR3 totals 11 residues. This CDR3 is CASRNSYERYF. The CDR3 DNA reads TGTGCCAGCAGGAATTCCTACGAGCGGTACTTC.

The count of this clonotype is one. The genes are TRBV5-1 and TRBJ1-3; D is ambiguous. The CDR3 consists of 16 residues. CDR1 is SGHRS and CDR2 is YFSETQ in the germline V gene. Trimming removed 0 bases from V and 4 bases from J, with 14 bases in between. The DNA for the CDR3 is TGCGCCAGCAGCTTGGAAAGTAGGTTGTTCGGAAACACCATATATTTT. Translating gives CASSLESRLFGNTIYF. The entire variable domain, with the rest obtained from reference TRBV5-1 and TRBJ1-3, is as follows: KAGVTQTPRYLIKTRGQQVTLSCSPISGHRSVSWYQQTPGQGLQFLFEYFSETQRNKGNFPGRFSGRQFSNSRSEMNVSTLELGDSALYLCASSLESRLFGNTIYFGEGSWLTVV.